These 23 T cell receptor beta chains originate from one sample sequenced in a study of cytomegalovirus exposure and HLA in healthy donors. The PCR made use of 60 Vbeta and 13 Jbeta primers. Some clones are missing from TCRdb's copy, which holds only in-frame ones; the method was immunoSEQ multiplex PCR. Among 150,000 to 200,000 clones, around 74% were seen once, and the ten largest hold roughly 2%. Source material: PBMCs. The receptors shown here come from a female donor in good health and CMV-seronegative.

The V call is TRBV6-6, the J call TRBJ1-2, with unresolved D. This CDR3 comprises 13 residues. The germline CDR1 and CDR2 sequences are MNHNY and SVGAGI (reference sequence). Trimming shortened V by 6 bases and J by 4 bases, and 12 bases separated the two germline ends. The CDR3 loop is CASSPNGIYGYTF. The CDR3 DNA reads TGTGCCAGCAGCCCGAACGGGATCTATGGCTACACCTTC.

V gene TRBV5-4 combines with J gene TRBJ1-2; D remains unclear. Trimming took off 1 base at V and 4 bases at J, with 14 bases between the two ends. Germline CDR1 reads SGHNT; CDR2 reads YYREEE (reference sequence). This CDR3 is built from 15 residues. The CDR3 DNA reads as TGTGCCAGCAGCTTGCTTGTGGGCAGATCCTATGGCTACACCTTC. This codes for CASSLLVGRSYGYTF.

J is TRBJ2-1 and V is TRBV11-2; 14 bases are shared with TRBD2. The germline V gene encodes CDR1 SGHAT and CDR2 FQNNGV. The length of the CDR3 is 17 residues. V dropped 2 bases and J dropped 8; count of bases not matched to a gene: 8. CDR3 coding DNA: TGTGCCAGCAGCTTATCCCCCGGGACTAGCGGGAGACATGAGCAGTTCTTC. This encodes CASSLSPGTSGRHEQFF.

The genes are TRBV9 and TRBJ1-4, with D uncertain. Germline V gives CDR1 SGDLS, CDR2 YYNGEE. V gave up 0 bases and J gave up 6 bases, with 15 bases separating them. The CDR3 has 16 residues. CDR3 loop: CASSVGWYGVDEKLFF. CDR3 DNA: TGTGCCAGCAGCGTAGGATGGTACGGGGTAGATGAAAAACTGTTTTTT.

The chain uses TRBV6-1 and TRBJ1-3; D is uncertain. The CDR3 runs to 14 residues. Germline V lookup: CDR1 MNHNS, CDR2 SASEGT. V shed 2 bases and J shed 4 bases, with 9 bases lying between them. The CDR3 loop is CASSEWVAGNTIYF. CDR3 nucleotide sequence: TGTGCCAGCAGTGAATGGGTAGCGGGAAACACCATATATTTT.

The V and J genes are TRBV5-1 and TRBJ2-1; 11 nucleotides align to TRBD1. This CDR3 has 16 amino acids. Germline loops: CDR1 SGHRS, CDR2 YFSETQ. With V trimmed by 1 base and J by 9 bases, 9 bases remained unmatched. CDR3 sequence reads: CASSLLGQGATGEQFF. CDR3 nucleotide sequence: TGCGCCAGCAGCTTGCTAGGACAGGGGGCCACGGGTGAGCAGTTCTTC.

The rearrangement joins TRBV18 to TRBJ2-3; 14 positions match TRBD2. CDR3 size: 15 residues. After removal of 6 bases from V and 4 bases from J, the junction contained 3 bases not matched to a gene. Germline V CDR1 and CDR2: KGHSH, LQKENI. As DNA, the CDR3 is TGTGCCAGCTCGCAGGGACTAGCGGGGGCAGATACGCAGTATTTT. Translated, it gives CASSQGLAGADTQYF.

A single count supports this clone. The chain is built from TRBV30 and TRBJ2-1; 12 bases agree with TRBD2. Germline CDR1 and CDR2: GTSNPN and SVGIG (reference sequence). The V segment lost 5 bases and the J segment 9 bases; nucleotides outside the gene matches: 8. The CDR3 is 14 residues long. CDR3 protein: CAWEQLAGGVEQFF. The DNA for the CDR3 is TGTGCCTGGGAGCAACTAGCGGGAGGAGTTGAGCAGTTCTTC. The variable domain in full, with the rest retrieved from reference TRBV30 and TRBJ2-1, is SQTIHQWPATLVQPVGSPLSLECTVEGTSNPNLYWYRQAAGRGLQLLFYSVGIGQISSEVPQNLSASRPQDRQFILSSKKLLLSDSGFYLCAWEQLAGGVEQFFGPGTRLTVL.

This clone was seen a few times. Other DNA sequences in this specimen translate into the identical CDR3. CDR3 DNA: TGTGCCAGCAGCCCTCTACAGGGTAGAACCCAATCCTACGAGCAGTACTTC. Protein: CASSPLQGRTQSYEQYF. V usage is TRBV13 and J usage is TRBJ2-7; a possible D gene is TRBD1 (6 bases). The length of the CDR3 is 17 residues. V was clipped by 5 bases and J by 1 base, with 21 bases between them. The germline V gene has CDR1 PRHDT and CDR2 FYEKMQ (reference sequence).

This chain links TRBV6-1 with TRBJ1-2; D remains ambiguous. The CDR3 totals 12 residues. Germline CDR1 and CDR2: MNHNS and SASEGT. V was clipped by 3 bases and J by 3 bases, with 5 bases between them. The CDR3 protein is CASSDRYYGYTF. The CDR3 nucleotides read TGTGCCAGCAGTGACAGGTACTATGGCTACACCTTC.

The CDR3 sequence: CASSEAFGQGSYEQYF. DNA for the CDR3: TGTGCCAGCAGTGAAGCATTCGGACAGGGGTCTTACGAGCAGTACTTC. This chain joins TRBV2 and TRBJ2-7; TRBD1 matches at 9 bases. CDR1 SNHLY and CDR2 FYNNEI come from the germline V gene. This CDR3 comprises 16 residues. The junction had 7 bases not matched to a gene; V was cut back by 0 bases and J by 4 bases.

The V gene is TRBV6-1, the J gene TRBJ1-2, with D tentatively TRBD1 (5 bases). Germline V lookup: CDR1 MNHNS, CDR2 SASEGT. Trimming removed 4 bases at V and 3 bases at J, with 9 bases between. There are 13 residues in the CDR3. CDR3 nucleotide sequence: TGTGCCAGCAGTGGACAGCTCCACTATGGCTACACCTTC. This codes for CASSGQLHYGYTF.

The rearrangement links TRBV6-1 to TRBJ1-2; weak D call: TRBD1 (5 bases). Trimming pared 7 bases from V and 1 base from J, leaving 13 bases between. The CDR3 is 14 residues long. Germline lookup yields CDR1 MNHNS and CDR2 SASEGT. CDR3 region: CASTKVGGNYGYTF. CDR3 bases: TGTGCCAGCACCAAGGTGGGGGGTAACTATGGCTACACCTTC.

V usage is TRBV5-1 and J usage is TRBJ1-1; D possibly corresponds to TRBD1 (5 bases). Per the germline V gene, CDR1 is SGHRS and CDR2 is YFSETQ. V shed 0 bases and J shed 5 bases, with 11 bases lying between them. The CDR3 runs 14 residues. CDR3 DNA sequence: TGCGCCAGCAGCTTGGTGCAGACAGAAACTGAAGCTTTCTTT. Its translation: CASSLVQTETEAFF. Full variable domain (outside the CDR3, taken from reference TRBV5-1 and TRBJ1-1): KAGVTQTPRYLIKTRGQQVTLSCSPISGHRSVSWYQQTPGQGLQFLFEYFSETQRNKGNFPGRFSGRQFSNSRSEMNVSTLELGDSALYLCASSLVQTETEAFFGQGTRLTVV.

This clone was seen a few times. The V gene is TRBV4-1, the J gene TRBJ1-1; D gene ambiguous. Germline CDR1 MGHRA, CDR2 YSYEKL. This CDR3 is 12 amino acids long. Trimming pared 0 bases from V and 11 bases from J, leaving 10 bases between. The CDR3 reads CASSQDQTKAFF. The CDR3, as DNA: TGCGCCAGCAGCCAAGATCAGACAAAGGCTTTCTTT.

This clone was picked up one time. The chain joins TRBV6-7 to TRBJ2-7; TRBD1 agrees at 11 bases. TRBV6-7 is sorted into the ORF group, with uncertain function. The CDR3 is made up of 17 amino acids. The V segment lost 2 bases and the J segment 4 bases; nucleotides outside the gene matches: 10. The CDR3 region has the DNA TGTGCCAGCAGTTACGATCGAAAGGGACAGGGGGGATACGAGCAGTACTTC. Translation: CASSYDRKGQGGYEQYF.

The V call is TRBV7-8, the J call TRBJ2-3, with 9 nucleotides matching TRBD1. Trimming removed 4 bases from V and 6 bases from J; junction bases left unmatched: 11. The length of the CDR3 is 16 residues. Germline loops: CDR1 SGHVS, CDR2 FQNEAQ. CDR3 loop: CASSSPSRDRVDTQYF. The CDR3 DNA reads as TGTGCCAGCAGCTCCCCGTCCCGGGACAGGGTTGATACGCAGTATTTT.

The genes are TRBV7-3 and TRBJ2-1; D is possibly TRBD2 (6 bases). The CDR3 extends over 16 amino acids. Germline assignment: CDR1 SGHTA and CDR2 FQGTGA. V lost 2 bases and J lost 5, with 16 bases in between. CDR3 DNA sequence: TGTGCCAGCAGCTTATATTCCAGCGGGCCCCACAATGAGCAGTTCTTC. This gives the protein CASSLYSSGPHNEQFF.

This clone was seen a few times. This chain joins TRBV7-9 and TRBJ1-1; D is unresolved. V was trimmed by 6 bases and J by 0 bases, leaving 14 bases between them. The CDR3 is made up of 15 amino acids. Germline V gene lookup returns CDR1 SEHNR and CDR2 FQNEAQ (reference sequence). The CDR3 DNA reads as TGTGCCAGCAGTTCCACAACAGAGATGAACACTGAAGCTTTCTTT. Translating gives CASSSTTEMNTEAFF.

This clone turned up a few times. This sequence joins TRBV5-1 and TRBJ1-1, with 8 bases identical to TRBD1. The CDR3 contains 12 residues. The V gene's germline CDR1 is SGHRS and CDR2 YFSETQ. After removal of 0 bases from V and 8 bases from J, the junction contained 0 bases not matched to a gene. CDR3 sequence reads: CASSLGTGEAFF. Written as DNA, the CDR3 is TGCGCCAGCAGCTTGGGGACAGGGGAAGCTTTCTTT.

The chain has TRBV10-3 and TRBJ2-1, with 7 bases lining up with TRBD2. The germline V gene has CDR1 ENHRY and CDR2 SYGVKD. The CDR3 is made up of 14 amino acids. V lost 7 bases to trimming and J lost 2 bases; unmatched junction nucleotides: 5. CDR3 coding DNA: TGTGCCATCAAGGAGCGGGAAGCCTACAATGAGCAGTTCTTC. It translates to CAIKEREAYNEQFF.

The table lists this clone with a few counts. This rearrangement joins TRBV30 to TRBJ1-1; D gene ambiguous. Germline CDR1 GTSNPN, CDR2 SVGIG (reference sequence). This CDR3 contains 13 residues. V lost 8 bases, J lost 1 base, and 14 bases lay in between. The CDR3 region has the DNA TGTGCCCTAATCGGAGTACGGAACACTGAAGCTTTCTTT. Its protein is CALIGVRNTEAFF. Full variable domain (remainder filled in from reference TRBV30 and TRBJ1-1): SQTIHQWPATLVQPVGSPLSLECTVEGTSNPNLYWYRQAAGRGLQLLFYSVGIGQISSEVPQNLSASRPQDRQFILSSKKLLLSDSGFYLCALIGVRNTEAFFGQGTRLTVV.

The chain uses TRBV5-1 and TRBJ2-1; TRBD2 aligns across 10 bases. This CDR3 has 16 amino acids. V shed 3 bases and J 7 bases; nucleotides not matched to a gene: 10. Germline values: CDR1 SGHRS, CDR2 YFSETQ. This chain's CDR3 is CASSSPTSGVPNEQFF. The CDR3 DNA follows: TGCGCCAGCAGCTCTCCCACTAGCGGGGTCCCTAATGAGCAGTTCTTC.